This T cell receptor (beta chain) emerged from a study of CD8 T cells in ankylosing spondylitis. This CDR3 contains 14 residues. Germline lookup yields CDR1 SQVTM and CDR2 ANQGSEA. The ends lost 3 bases at V and 2 bases at J; junction bases unmatched: 5. Points on this clonotype: Its cognate antigen is unknown.

Making the TCR beta libraries involved quantitative 5'-RACE with molecular barcodes. One entry per CDR3 protein, called by TCRdb with MiXCR from the 5' RACE reads. The table shows 150,000 or so distinct CDR3 sequences, with 9.5% to 10% occurring only once. Study results and caveats: CD8+ cells made up the disease-linked clones, which were relatively rare in peripheral blood. The authors reported significant enrichment of disease-linked clones in matched ankylosing spondylitis synovial fluid. Earlier reports found some motif variants in synovial fluid and blood in reactive arthritis.

This clonotype was obtained from a female donor with ankylosing spondylitis or in good health (not recorded which). What was sequenced was blood, either unsorted or a sorted T cell fraction (not recorded which). The chain is built from TRBV29-1 and TRBJ2-3; 7 nucleotides line up with TRBD1. CDR3 amino acids: CSVDWDSFTDTQYF. The CDR3 DNA reads TGCAGCGTTGATTGGGACAGCTTCACAGATACGCAGTATTTT.